These 27 T cell receptor beta chains were sequenced from one sample in a study of T-cell memory formation after mild COVID-19. MiXCR, run by TCRdb on the 5' RACE reads, gives a single entry per CDR3 protein. The sample carries about 350,000 distinct CDR3 sequences, 14% recorded once. The sequenced sample consisted of PBMCs or a T cell subset sorted from them (not recorded which). The receptors were sampled from a man aged 18-30 years who had mild COVID-19 (a few samples of this study predate the infection). Cell type and time point are not known.

The V and J genes are TRBV6-2 or TRBV6-3 and TRBJ1-2; 8 bases map to TRBD1. After removal of 7 bases from V and 6 bases from J, the junction contained 10 bases not matched to a gene. In germline, CDR1 is MNHEY, CDR2 SVGEGT. The CDR3 spans 14 residues. This CDR3 reads CASTAPDRGHGYTF. The CDR3 DNA sequence: TGTGCCAGCACCGCGCCTGACAGGGGTCATGGCTACACCTTC.

V and J are TRBV6-6 and TRBJ2-5; TRBD1 agrees at 9 bases. CDR1 is MNHNY, CDR2 SVGAGI, per germline (reference sequence). The CDR3 runs to 17 residues. After removal of 6 bases from V and 2 bases from J, the junction contained 13 bases not matched to a gene. CDR3 DNA sequence: TGTGCCAGCAGGAAACAGGGGGCTGCGATCATGCAAGAGACCCAGTACTTC. It specifies CASRKQGAAIMQETQYF.

The table lists this clonotype with a few counts. The rearrangement uses TRBV3-1 and TRBJ2-1, with 11 bases fitting TRBD2. The germline V gene encodes CDR1 LGHDT and CDR2 YNNKEL (reference sequence). The junction had 2 bases not matched to a gene; V was cut back by 1 base and J by 9 bases. CDR3 length equals 14 residues. CDR3 in DNA: TGTGCCAGCAGCCAAGTACTAGCGGGGGTTGAGCAGTTCTTC. Residues: CASSQVLAGVEQFF.

In this sample, this clonotype turned up a few times. The chain employs TRBV5-1 and TRBJ2-2; 10 bases match TRBD1. The germline V gene has CDR1 SGHRS and CDR2 YFSETQ. The CDR3 consists of 15 residues. The junction had 3 bases not matched to a gene; V was cut back by 3 bases and J by 4 bases. The DNA for the CDR3 is TGCGCCAGCAGCTCCGACAGGGGGCCCACCGGGGAGCTGTTTTTT. This encodes CASSSDRGPTGELFF.

The rearrangement uses TRBV7-2 and TRBJ2-1; tentative D call: TRBD1 (6 bases). The CDR3 is made up of 13 amino acids. Germline V CDR1 and CDR2: SGHTA, FQGNSA. V lost 5 bases, J lost 10 bases, and 15 bases lay in between. In DNA form, the CDR3 reads TGTGCCAGCAGCATGACAGGCCCCCGGGAGCAGTTCTTC. Protein product: CASSMTGPREQFF. The full variable domain, completed using reference TRBV7-2 and TRBJ2-1, is GAGVSQSPSNKVTEKGKDVELRCDPISGHTALYWYRQSLGQGLEFLIYFQGNSAPDKSGLPSDRFSAERTGGSVSTLTIQRTQQEDSAVYLCASSMTGPREQFFGPGTRLTVL.

The rearrangement joins TRBV20-1 to TRBJ2-2; TRBD1 matches at 7 bases. The CDR3 has 15 residues. Looked up from germline, CDR1 is DFQATT and CDR2 is SNEGSKA (reference sequence). J gave up 2 bases and V 6 bases, and 9 bases lay outside the gene matches. The CDR3 here is CSARTDRFNTGELFF. CDR3 DNA sequence: TGCAGTGCCAGGACGGACAGGTTTAACACCGGGGAGCTGTTTTTT.

This clonotype has more than one count but fewer than ten. The V gene is TRBV9, the J gene TRBJ2-3, with 10 bases fitting TRBD2. The V and J ends lost 1 base and 1 base, in that order; junction bases with no gene match: 6. This CDR3 spans 17 amino acids. Germline CDR1 is SGDLS and CDR2 is YYNGEE. The CDR3 loop is CASSVRGGTSGTDTQYF. The CDR3 DNA reads TGTGCCAGCAGCGTAAGGGGCGGGACTAGCGGCACAGATACGCAGTATTTT.

This clonotype was observed many times. One end of the junction does not line up with germline, which may come from a read error. The rearrangement uses TRBV4-1 and TRBJ2-3; 7 bases align to TRBD2. This CDR3 is built from 12 residues. Germline-derived CDR1 and CDR2 are MGHRA and YSYEKL. Written as DNA, the CDR3 is TGTGCCAGCAGCCGGGGGGCAGATACGCAGTATTTT. Its protein is CASSRGADTQYF.

This clonotype was seen a handful of times. The chain uses TRBV7-2 and TRBJ2-5; no reliable D call. The CDR3 sequence is 16 residues long. Trimming left V 3 bases short and J 1 base short, with 15 bases between. CDR1 is SGHTA, CDR2 FQGNSA, per germline. As DNA, the CDR3 is TGTGCCAGCAGCTTTAAGTCTGGCCGTGTCCAAGAGACCCAGTACTTC. Its protein is CASSFKSGRVQETQYF.

This clonotype was seen more than once but under ten times. V is TRBV12-3 or TRBV12-4 and J is TRBJ2-2; 7 bases align to TRBD2. The V segment lost 6 bases and the J segment 5 bases; nucleotides outside the gene matches: 6. The CDR3 is 14 residues long. CDR3 nucleotide sequence: TGTGCCAGCAGACGGGACTATCAGACCGGGGAGCTGTTTTTT. The encoded protein is CASRRDYQTGELFF.

Only a few counts were recorded for this clonotype. The rearrangement uses TRBV7-3 and TRBJ2-2; a possible D gene is TRBD2 (6 bases). CDR1 is SGHTA, CDR2 FQGTGA, per germline. The V and J ends lost 5 bases and 7 bases respectively, with 17 bases between them. There are 15 residues in the CDR3. CDR3 protein: CASSNPRRGIGELFF. CDR3 coding DNA: TGTGCCAGCAGCAACCCTAGACGGGGGATCGGGGAGCTGTTTTTT.

The rearrangement links TRBV29-1 to TRBJ2-5, with TRBD2 as a possible D gene (6 bases). There are 14 residues in the CDR3. Trimming took off 3 bases at V and 5 bases at J, with 16 bases between the two ends. From germline, CDR1 is SQVTM and CDR2 ANQGSEA. The CDR3 DNA reads as TGCAGCGTTGACCCTCCCAGGGACTGGGAGACCCAGTACTTC. Amino acid sequence: CSVDPPRDWETQYF.

This clonotype was found many times. This rearrangement joins TRBV7-8 to TRBJ2-1; the match to TRBD1 covers 10 bases. The ends lost 4 bases at V and 5 bases at J; junction bases unmatched: 5. This CDR3 region has 15 residues. The germline V gene encodes CDR1 SGHVS and CDR2 FQNEAQ. The CDR3 sequence: CASSSGQGFNNEQFF. Written as DNA, the CDR3 is TGTGCCAGCAGCTCGGGACAGGGGTTTAACAATGAGCAGTTCTTC.

V and J are TRBV4-3 and TRBJ2-5; no reliable D call. Germline V gene lookup returns CDR1 LGHNA and CDR2 YSLEER. The CDR3 is 14 amino acids. V lost 1 base and J 1 base, leaving 7 bases between the germline ends. CDR3: CASSQGLIQETQYF. DNA for the CDR3: TGCGCCAGCAGCCAAGGACTGATCCAAGAGACCCAGTACTTC.

This chain links TRBV13 with TRBJ2-7, with 9 positions matching TRBD1. Germline V gene data show CDR1 as PRHDT and CDR2 as FYEKMQ (reference sequence). V lost 10 bases and J lost 4; bases outside the gene matches: 14. The CDR3 contains 15 residues. This chain's CDR3 is CAMQHWEGQGYEQYF. The CDR3 coding sequence is TGTGCCATGCAGCATTGGGAGGGACAGGGATACGAGCAGTACTTC. Full variable domain (missing parts from reference TRBV13 and TRBJ2-7): AAGVIQSPRHLIKEKRETATLKCYPIPRHDTVYWYQQGPGQDPQFLISFYEKMQSDKGSIPDRFSAQQFSDYHSELNMSSLELGDSALYFCAMQHWEGQGYEQYFGPGTRLTVT.

This clonotype occurred a few times. One junction end disagrees with the germline gene, perhaps due to a read error. The V gene is TRBV7-7, the J gene TRBJ2-3; 11 nucleotides match TRBD2. CDR3 size: 16 residues. Germline values: CDR1 SSHAT, CDR2 FNYEAQ (reference sequence). The CDR3 sequence: CASSLSSGGGTDTQYF. The CDR3 DNA is TGTGCTAGCAGCTTGAGTAGCGGGGGGGGCACAGATACGCAGTATTTT.

V gene TRBV7-2 combines with J gene TRBJ2-7, with TRBD2 identical over 7 bases. Germline V gene sequence: CDR1 SGHTA, CDR2 FQGNSA. This CDR3 is 14 amino acids long. V lost 5 bases and J lost 4; bases outside the gene matches: 8. CDR3 sequence (DNA): TGTGCCAGCAGCGACGTGGGGGGGGTTTACGAGCAGTACGTC. This gives the protein CASSDVGGVYEQYV.

The sample holds a few counts of this clonotype. This chain connects TRBV20-1 to TRBJ1-3; 7 nucleotides line up with TRBD1. This CDR3 has 17 amino acids. The V segment lost 0 bases and the J segment 0 bases; nucleotides outside the gene matches: 8. Germline CDR1 is DFQATT and CDR2 is SNEGSKA (reference sequence). CDR3: CSARDPGGQSSGNTIYF. The CDR3 region has the DNA TGCAGTGCTAGAGATCCCGGGGGACAGAGCTCTGGAAACACCATATATTTT.

CDR3 nucleotide sequence: TGTGCCACCAGTGATGCAGGGGGCGGCCAAGAGACCCAGTACTTC. Protein: CATSDAGGGQETQYF. The V and J genes are TRBV24-1 and TRBJ2-5; 8 nucleotides agree with TRBD1. The V gene's germline CDR1 is KGHDR and CDR2 SFDVKD. This CDR3 contains 15 residues. With V trimmed by 3 bases and J by 1 base, 3 bases remained unmatched.

The J gene is TRBJ1-1, the V gene TRBV2; TRBD1 matches 7 bases. V trimming: 4 bases; J trimming: 5 bases; junction bases outside the gene matches: 7. Germline V gene data show CDR1 as SNHLY and CDR2 as FYNNEI. The CDR3 totals 14 residues. CDR3 nucleotides: TGTGCCAGCAGTGGGTCAGGGGGAGGTACTGAAGCTTTCTTT. Its protein product is CASSGSGGGTEAFF. The full variable domain, with the rest looked up from reference TRBV2 and TRBJ1-1, is EPEVTQTPSHQVTQMGQEVILRCVPISNHLYFYWYRQILGQKVEFLVSFYNNEISEKSEIFDDQFSVERPDGSNFTLKIRSTKLEDSAMYFCASSGSGGGTEAFFGQGTRLTVV.

The chain uses TRBV20-1 and TRBJ2-1; D remains unclear. The V and J ends lost 5 bases and 6 bases respectively, with 11 bases between them. The CDR3 is 12 amino acids. CDR1 and CDR2 (germline): DFQATT, SNEGSKA (reference sequence). Here the CDR3 reads CSAPGPANEQFF. The CDR3 region has the DNA TGCAGTGCTCCTGGACCCGCCAATGAGCAGTTCTTC.

This clonotype was detected a few times. This chain connects TRBV7-3 to TRBJ1-5, with D unresolved. The CDR3 runs 15 residues. Trimming stripped 1 base from V and 2 bases from J, with 9 bases between. Germline CDR1 SGHTA, CDR2 FQGTGA. The CDR3 sequence is CASSLKVFGNQPQHF. The CDR3 coding sequence is TGTGCCAGCAGCTTAAAGGTTTTTGGCAATCAGCCCCAGCATTTT.

This clonotype was seen more than once but under ten times. This chain connects TRBV7-2 to TRBJ1-6; possibly TRBD1 for D (5 bases). The CDR3 totals 13 residues. V was pared by 10 bases and J by 9 bases, with 16 bases between. Germline assignment: CDR1 SGHTA and CDR2 FQGNSA. CDR3 amino acids: CAIRRGSVSPLHF. The CDR3, as DNA: TGTGCCATCCGGAGGGGCTCGGTTTCACCCCTCCACTTT.

This chain links TRBV6-5 with TRBJ2-3; 9 bases align to TRBD1. Trimming took 5 bases from V and 0 from J; bases not matched to a gene: 3. The germline V gene encodes CDR1 MNHEY and CDR2 SVGAGI. The CDR3 consists of 15 residues. The CDR3 sequence: CASSGQGPSTDTQYF. CDR3 bases: TGTGCCAGCAGTGGACAGGGGCCTAGCACAGATACGCAGTATTTT.

This clonotype appeared many times. CDR3 sequence: CASSQVSAGELFF. The DNA for the CDR3 is TGTGCCAGCAGCCAGGTTTCGGCCGGGGAGCTGTTTTTT. This chain joins TRBV4-2 and TRBJ2-2; no clear D. Trimming took 3 bases from V and 6 from J, leaving 8 bases between them. CDR1 is LGHNA, CDR2 YNFKEQ, per germline. This CDR3 has 13 residues.

The chain has TRBV2 and TRBJ2-2, with 8 bases matching TRBD1. Trimming took 4 bases from V and 4 from J; bases not matched to a gene: 5. From germline, CDR1 is SNHLY and CDR2 FYNNEI. This CDR3 has 15 amino acids. The CDR3 sequence is CASSAQGAGTGELFF. CDR3 in DNA: TGTGCCAGCAGTGCTCAGGGGGCCGGCACCGGGGAGCTGTTTTTT.

This chain joins TRBV6-5 and TRBJ1-1; 8 nucleotides match TRBD1. CDR1 and CDR2 from the germline V gene are MNHEY and SVGAGI. V shed 0 bases and J 4 bases; nucleotides not matched to a gene: 10. The CDR3 sequence is 17 residues long. CDR3 amino acids: CASSYSFAGGMGTEAFF. The CDR3 nucleotides are TGTGCCAGCAGTTACTCTTTCGCAGGGGGCATGGGCACTGAAGCTTTCTTT.